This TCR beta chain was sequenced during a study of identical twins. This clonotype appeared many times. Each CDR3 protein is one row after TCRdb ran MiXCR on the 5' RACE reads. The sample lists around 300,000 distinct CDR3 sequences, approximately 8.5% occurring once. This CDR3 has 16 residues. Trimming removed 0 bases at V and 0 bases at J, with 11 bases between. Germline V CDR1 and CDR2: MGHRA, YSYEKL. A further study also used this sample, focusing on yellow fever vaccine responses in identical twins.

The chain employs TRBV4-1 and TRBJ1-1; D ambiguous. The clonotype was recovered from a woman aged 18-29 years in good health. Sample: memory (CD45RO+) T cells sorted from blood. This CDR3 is CASSQDLTVLNTEAFF. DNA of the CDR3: TGCGCCAGCAGCCAAGATCTTACAGTTTTGAACACTGAAGCTTTCTTT.